The T cell receptor (beta chain) described here comes from a study of radiation and T cells in renal cell carcinoma. Study findings and constraints: Irradiated tumors had higher TCR clonality than control tumors.

Documented treatment: treatment-naive control, cytoreductive nephrectomy. This renal cell carcinoma was of the clear cell type. Control tumors came from a few females and 11 to 12 males, aged about 35 to 82. Profiled with immunoSEQ multiplex PCR; TCRdb holds only in-frame clones, not every one. The table lists about 24,000 clones, over 45% of them singletons, with under 25% in the top ten. About this clone: What it recognizes is unknown.

The sample was tumor tissue, taken from a patient whose treatment was nephrectomy without radiotherapy. The clonotype originates from a man aged 35-49 years with renal cell carcinoma.

The DNA for the CDR3 is TGTGCCAGCAGGATCGGGCTATACAATGAGCAGTTCTTC. It encodes CASRIGLYNEQFF. This chain joins TRBV6-6 and TRBJ2-1; D is unclear. The germline V gene encodes CDR1 MNHNY and CDR2 SVGAGI (reference sequence). The CDR3 is made up of 13 amino acids. V was clipped by 6 bases and J by 4 bases, with 10 bases between them.